This passage covers 31 T cell receptor beta chains from one sample sequenced in a study of shared clonotypes between healthy human individuals. CD8 cells classed as naive were CD45RO-negative and positively selected for CCR7, excluding terminally differentiated effector memory CD45RA+ cells. Sequencing used immunoSEQ multiplex PCR; TCRdb keeps in-frame clones, though not all of them. The sample contains about 1.9 million clones, around 95% of which appear only once. Sequencing used naive CD8+ T cells from PBMCs. These receptors were taken from a young man in good health. Some clones in this sample may be carry-over from other donors' samples.

The gene calls are TRBV2 and TRBJ2-3; no definite D call. This CDR3 contains 12 residues. The germline V gene has CDR1 SNHLY and CDR2 FYNNEI. The V gene lost 10 bases and the J gene lost 6 bases, with 14 bases spanning the gap. CDR3 sequence reads: CATHDPKDTQYF. CDR3 in DNA: TGTGCCACCCACGACCCCAAGGATACGCAGTATTTT. Filled out from reference TRBV2 and TRBJ2-3, the complete variable domain reads EPEVTQTPSHQVTQMGQEVILRCVPISNHLYFYWYRQILGQKVEFLVSFYNNEISEKSEIFDDQFSVERPDGSNFTLKIRSTKLEDSAMYFCATHDPKDTQYFGPGTRLTVL.

The V and J genes are TRBV7-3 and TRBJ2-1; D remains unclear. The CDR3 extends over 13 amino acids. Looked up from germline, CDR1 is SGHTA and CDR2 is FQGTGA. The V and J ends lost 6 bases and 5 bases respectively, with 11 bases between them. The CDR3 protein is CASSVGSNNEQFF. The DNA for the CDR3 is TGTGCCAGCAGTGTGGGTAGTAACAATGAGCAGTTCTTC. Full variable domain (outside the CDR3, taken from reference TRBV7-3 and TRBJ2-1): GAGVSQTPSNKVTEKGKYVELRCDPISGHTALYWYRQSLGQGPEFLIYFQGTGAADDSGLPNDRFFAVRPEGSVSTLKIQRTERGDSAVYLCASSVGSNNEQFFGPGTRLTVL.

V usage is TRBV11-2 and J usage is TRBJ1-1; D unresolved. The CDR3 consists of 13 residues. The germline V and J ends were trimmed by 1 base and 5 bases, with 8 bases remaining between them. CDR1 SGHAT and CDR2 FQNNGV come from the germline V gene. The CDR3 DNA reads as TGTGCCAGCAGCTTAGTCAGTTTGACTGAAGCTTTCTTT. Its protein is CASSLVSLTEAFF.

This clone was counted a few times. The J gene is TRBJ2-5, the V gene TRBV9, with 7 nucleotides matching TRBD2. Looked up from germline, CDR1 is SGDLS and CDR2 is YYNGEE. V was clipped by 7 bases and J by 1 base; unmatched bases: 4. The CDR3 runs to 13 residues. Written as DNA, the CDR3 is TGTGCCAGCTCTGAGCGGGGCCAAGAGACCCAGTACTTC. Protein: CASSERGQETQYF.

The rearrangement joins TRBV2 to TRBJ2-4; 7 bases match TRBD2. This CDR3 region has 16 residues. The germline CDR1 and CDR2 sequences are SNHLY and FYNNEI. Trimming cost V 7 bases and J 1 base; bases outside gene matches: 10. In nucleotides, the CDR3 is TGTGCCAGCACCCGAGGGAGGGTGTCGGCCAAAAACATTCAGTACTTC. Protein: CASTRGRVSAKNIQYF.

A remark on this clone: Other DNA sequences within the sample encode an identical CDR3. This chain connects TRBV29-1 to TRBJ2-2; no firm D call. CDR3 length: 12 amino acids. Germline values: CDR1 SQVTM, CDR2 ANQGSEA. V was trimmed by 6 bases and J by 2 bases, leaving 7 bases between them. The CDR3 spells CSVAANTGELFF. The CDR3 DNA reads as TGCAGCGTCGCCGCCAACACCGGGGAGCTGTTTTTT.

V gene TRBV4-3 combines with J gene TRBJ2-2, with D perhaps assigned TRBD1 or TRBD2 (5 bases each). This CDR3 is 16 amino acids long. Germline CDR1 LGHNA, CDR2 YSLEER. V was shortened by 0 bases and J by 5 bases, with 13 bases between the two germline ends. The CDR3 region is CASSQDPGWGTGELFF. CDR3 nucleotides: TGCGCCAGCAGCCAAGATCCGGGGTGGGGGACCGGGGAGCTGTTTTTT.

The genes are TRBV11-2 and TRBJ2-7; D might be TRBD1 (6 bases). Trimming removed 9 bases at V and 6 bases at J, with 21 bases between. Germline CDR1 and CDR2: SGHAT and FQNNGV. CDR3 length: 14 residues. CDR3 residues: CARWGPSKLCEQYF. In nucleotides, the CDR3 is TGTGCCAGGTGGGGGCCATCCAAGTTGTGCGAGCAGTACTTC.

The genes are TRBV27 and TRBJ2-5; no reliable D call. The germline V gene has CDR1 MNHEY and CDR2 SMNVEV (reference sequence). The germline V and J ends were trimmed by 5 bases and 4 bases, with 11 bases remaining between them. This CDR3 is built from 13 residues. This chain's CDR3 is CASSPLRVETQYF. The DNA of the CDR3 is TGTGCCAGCAGTCCCCTCCGGGTAGAGACCCAGTACTTC.

The rearrangement links TRBV28 to TRBJ1-1; D is ambiguous. The germline V gene has CDR1 MDHEN and CDR2 SYDVKM. Trimming removed 5 bases at V and 6 bases at J, with 10 bases between. The CDR3 contains 12 residues. The CDR3 sequence: CASSPNKPEAFF. DNA of the CDR3: TGTGCCAGCAGTCCTAATAAACCTGAAGCTTTCTTT.

The genes are TRBV5-6 and TRBJ2-7; no clear D gene. CDR1 SGHDT and CDR2 YYEEEE come from the germline V gene. Trimming removed 0 bases at V and 2 bases at J, with 9 bases between. This CDR3 contains 14 residues. The CDR3 DNA is TGTGCCAGCAGCTTGGTTGTGGGCGCCTACGAGCAGTACTTC. Protein: CASSLVVGAYEQYF.

This sequence joins TRBV27 and TRBJ1-1; 7 positions match TRBD1. V shed 3 bases, J shed 4 bases, and the junction held 5 bases outside the gene matches. The CDR3 is 14 amino acids. Germline V gene data show CDR1 as MNHEY and CDR2 as SMNVEV (reference sequence). CDR3 in amino acids: CASSFGKGATEAFF. The CDR3 DNA reads TGTGCCAGCAGTTTTGGAAAGGGGGCCACTGAAGCTTTCTTT.

CDR3 residues: CASSPLVRGDDEQFF. For the CDR3, the DNA is TGTGCCAGCAGCCCGTTGGTCCGAGGTGACGATGAGCAGTTCTTC. V usage is TRBV5-8 and J usage is TRBJ2-1, with no clear D. Germline CDR1 SGHTS, CDR2 YDEGEE. The V gene lost 4 bases and the J gene lost 8 bases, with 19 bases spanning the gap. The CDR3 totals 15 residues.

V usage is TRBV28 and J usage is TRBJ1-5; D is unclear. V was trimmed by 6 bases and J by 0 bases, leaving 18 bases between them. CDR1 is MDHEN, CDR2 SYDVKM, per germline. There are 17 residues in the CDR3. CDR3 DNA sequence: TGTGCCAGCAGCCTAAGCAGCCATAGGTTTAGCAATCAGCCCCAGCATTTT. Its protein product is CASSLSSHRFSNQPQHF.

This CDR3 reads CASISGSHEQYF. CDR3 coding DNA: TGTGCCAGCATTAGCGGGAGCCACGAGCAGTACTTC. V and J are TRBV2 and TRBJ2-7, with TRBD2 matching 9 bases. The J segment lost 5 bases and the V segment lost 7 bases, leaving 3 bases of the junction unmatched. CDR1 and CDR2 (germline): SNHLY, FYNNEI. The CDR3 loop spans 12 amino acids.

This clone was recorded only once. This CDR3 is CASSFVGLDYEQYF. The CDR3 DNA follows: TGTGCCAGCAGTTTCGTGGGACTAGATTACGAGCAGTACTTC. The V and J genes are TRBV28 and TRBJ2-7, with 8 bases fitting TRBD2. CDR3 length: 14 residues. Germline values: CDR1 MDHEN, CDR2 SYDVKM. After removal of 3 bases from V and 4 bases from J, the junction contained 5 bases not matched to a gene.

The chain carries TRBV19 and TRBJ2-2; D may be TRBD2 (6 bases). The germline V and J ends were trimmed by 7 bases and 8 bases, with 14 bases remaining between them. Germline V gene lookup returns CDR1 LNHDA and CDR2 SQIVND (reference sequence). The CDR3 contains 13 residues. The DNA of the CDR3 is TGTGCCAGTAACCATAGGAGGGAGGGGGAGCTGTTTTTT. Its translation is CASNHRREGELFF. The full variable domain, rest sourced from reference TRBV19 and TRBJ2-2, is DGGITQSPKYLFRKEGQNVTLSCEQNLNHDAMYWYRQDPGQGLRLIYYSQIVNDFQKGDIAEGYSVSREKKESFPLTVTSAQKNPTAFYLCASNHRREGELFFGEGSRLTVL.

The V call is TRBV7-3, the J call TRBJ2-2; TRBD2 aligns across 7 bases. After removal of 5 bases from V and 5 bases from J, the junction contained 8 bases not matched to a gene. Germline V gene data show CDR1 as SGHTA and CDR2 as FQGTGA. The CDR3 length is 15 residues. This chain's CDR3 is CASSPGLVSTGELFF. CDR3 nucleotide sequence: TGTGCCAGCAGCCCAGGACTAGTTTCGACCGGGGAGCTGTTTTTT.

The chain carries TRBV6-5 and TRBJ1-5; 9 bases map to TRBD1. V lost 8 bases, J lost 3 bases, and 2 bases stayed unmatched. CDR3 size: 13 residues. Germline loops: CDR1 MNHEY, CDR2 SVGAGI. For the CDR3, the DNA is TGTGCCAGCGGACAGGGGAACAATCAGCCCCAGCATTTT. It translates to CASGQGNNQPQHF.

For the CDR3, the DNA is TGTGCCAGCAGCTCACGGGACACTCAGAACACTGAAGCTTTCTTT. It translates to CASSSRDTQNTEAFF. This chain joins TRBV9 and TRBJ1-1, with D maybe TRBD1 (6 bases). V shed 4 bases and J shed 1 base, with 14 bases lying between them. Looked up from germline, CDR1 is SGDLS and CDR2 is YYNGEE. This CDR3 is 15 amino acids long.

The chain recombines TRBV19 with TRBJ2-7, with D unresolved. Germline lookup yields CDR1 LNHDA and CDR2 SQIVND (reference sequence). Trimming took off 1 base at V and 6 bases at J, with 7 bases between the two ends. This CDR3 has 12 residues. CDR3 in amino acids: CASSIGMSEQYF. The DNA of the CDR3 is TGTGCCAGTAGTATAGGCATGAGCGAGCAGTACTTC.

V and J are TRBV9 and TRBJ2-1; perhaps TRBD1 as D (5 bases). Trimming left V 7 bases short and J 3 bases short, with 11 bases between. From germline, CDR1 is SGDLS and CDR2 YYNGEE. The CDR3 extends over 13 amino acids. In nucleotides, the CDR3 is TGTGCCAGCGGGGCAGGCTTCTACAATGAGCAGTTCTTC. Encoded protein: CASGAGFYNEQFF. Drawing the rest from reference TRBV9 and TRBJ2-1, the complete variable domain is DSGVTQTPKHLITATGQRVTLRCSPRSGDLSVYWYQQSLDQGLQFLIQYYNGEERAKGNILERFSAQQFPDLHSELNLSSLELGDSALYFCASGAGFYNEQFFGPGTRLTVL.

The chain uses TRBV28 and TRBJ1-3; 7 bases are a match to TRBD1. The V segment lost 7 bases and the J segment 0 bases; nucleotides outside the gene matches: 9. The CDR3 is 16 residues long. Germline CDR1 is MDHEN and CDR2 is SYDVKM. As DNA, the CDR3 is TGTGCCAGCAATACTAGGACAGGCGTCTCTGGAAACACCATATATTTT. Its translation: CASNTRTGVSGNTIYF.

The genes are TRBV29-1 and TRBJ2-5; the match to TRBD2 covers 16 bases. The CDR3 covers 17 residues. Per germline, CDR1 SQVTM and CDR2 ANQGSEA. The V segment lost 6 bases and the J segment 1 base; nucleotides outside the gene matches: 8. The CDR3 here is CSVFGTSGRAPQETQYF. The CDR3 bases are TGCAGCGTGTTCGGGACTAGCGGGAGGGCCCCCCAAGAGACCCAGTACTTC.

The rearrangement uses TRBV28 and TRBJ1-5; 7 bases agree with TRBD1. The V segment lost 3 bases and the J segment 0 bases; nucleotides outside the gene matches: 8. Germline CDR1 MDHEN, CDR2 SYDVKM. The CDR3 consists of 17 residues. The CDR3: CASSFPRSGGSNQPQHF. CDR3 sequence (DNA): TGTGCCAGCAGTTTCCCCCGATCAGGGGGTAGCAATCAGCCCCAGCATTTT.

V gene TRBV5-1 combines with J gene TRBJ2-1; no reliable D call. There are 12 residues in the CDR3. V lost 3 bases and J 6 bases, leaving 7 bases between the germline ends. Germline V gives CDR1 SGHRS, CDR2 YFSETQ. This CDR3 is CASSWNSNEQFF. As DNA, the CDR3 is TGCGCCAGCAGCTGGAATAGCAATGAGCAGTTCTTC.

The chain carries TRBV9 and TRBJ2-1, with 13 bases identical to TRBD2. V was pared by 4 bases and J by 6 bases, with 4 bases of the junction left unmatched. The V gene's germline CDR1 is SGDLS and CDR2 YYNGEE. The CDR3 loop spans 15 amino acids. The CDR3 DNA reads as TGTGCCAGCAGCCTACTAGCGGGAGGGCCCAATGAGCAGTTCTTC. Protein sequence: CASSLLAGGPNEQFF.

The chain joins TRBV9 to TRBJ1-2; D is unresolved. From germline, CDR1 is SGDLS and CDR2 YYNGEE. The CDR3 length is 12 residues. Trimming removed 0 bases at V and 4 bases at J, with 4 bases between. The CDR3 here is CASSVDSYGYTF. The CDR3 DNA sequence: TGTGCCAGCAGCGTAGACAGCTATGGCTACACCTTC.

The V and J genes are TRBV9 and TRBJ2-1; 7 bases are shared with TRBD1. The J segment lost 4 bases and the V segment lost 4 bases, leaving 8 bases of the junction unmatched. The CDR3 runs 15 residues. Germline CDR1 and CDR2: SGDLS and YYNGEE. The CDR3 region has the DNA TGTGCCAGCAGCACCGCCGGGACAGCTTACAATGAGCAGTTCTTC. Translation: CASSTAGTAYNEQFF.

J is TRBJ2-1 and V is TRBV7-9; D tentatively fits TRBD1 or TRBD2 (6 bases each). Trimming removed 5 bases from V and 5 bases from J, with 16 bases in between. The CDR3 consists of 15 residues. The germline V gene has CDR1 SEHNR and CDR2 FQNEAQ (reference sequence). CDR3 in DNA: TGTGCCAGCAGCCGACCGGGGGCCGGAAACAATGAGCAGTTCTTC. Its translation is CASSRPGAGNNEQFF.

Turning to this clone: Other nucleotide sequences from this sample produce the same CDR3. The chain employs TRBV27 and TRBJ1-2, with D possibly TRBD1 on 5 matching bases. V lost 0 bases, J lost 4 bases, and 12 bases lay in between. Germline loops: CDR1 MNHEY, CDR2 SMNVEV (reference sequence). The CDR3 extends over 15 amino acids. The CDR3, as DNA: TGTGCCAGCAGTTTATCTGGCAGGACACTCTATGGCTACACCTTC. Its translation: CASSLSGRTLYGYTF.